Below, 28 T cell receptor beta chains from the same sample are listed, as sequenced in a study of shared clonotypes between healthy human individuals. The repertoire was sequenced with immunoSEQ multiplex PCR; TCRdb's copy has only in-frame clones and lacks some. The data show fewer than 1.6 million clones, 98% seen once. The source material was naive CD4+ T cells sorted from blood. Subset indicated: CD45RA+ positively selected. The receptors derive from a man aged 25-45 years in good health.

The V gene is TRBV11-2, the J gene TRBJ2-3; TRBD2 agrees at 13 bases. Germline CDR1 is SGHAT and CDR2 is FQNNGV. The CDR3 loop spans 16 amino acids. V shed 4 bases, J shed 0 bases, and the junction held 1 base outside the gene matches. CDR3: CASSWTSGRSTDTQYF. In DNA form, the CDR3 reads TGTGCCAGCAGCTGGACTAGCGGGAGAAGCACAGATACGCAGTATTTT.

The count of this clone is one. This chain connects TRBV4-3 to TRBJ1-5; D not resolved. Trimming cost V 0 bases and J 0 bases, with 12 bases left between them. Germline V gene lookup returns CDR1 LGHNA and CDR2 YSLEER. The CDR3 spans 17 residues. The CDR3 loop is CASSQDYSGDSNQPQHF. DNA for the CDR3: TGCGCCAGCAGCCAAGATTATTCAGGCGATAGCAATCAGCCCCAGCATTTT.

This chain links TRBV28 with TRBJ1-4; D remains ambiguous. CDR3 size: 12 residues. CDR1 is MDHEN, CDR2 SYDVKM, per germline. Trimming took off 7 bases at V and 8 bases at J, with 11 bases between the two ends. CDR3 sequence: CASTSAQEKLFF. DNA of the CDR3: TGTGCCAGCACTTCCGCGCAGGAAAAACTGTTTTTT.

This clone was detected only once. The chain joins TRBV7-8 to TRBJ2-1, with TRBD2 matching over 9 bases. The V segment lost 1 base and the J segment 11 bases; nucleotides outside the gene matches: 9. The V gene's germline CDR1 is SGHVS and CDR2 FQNEAQ. The CDR3 extends over 15 amino acids. CDR3 protein: CASSLGSSGTDKQFF. CDR3 sequence (DNA): TGTGCCAGCAGCTTAGGATCTAGCGGGACGGATAAGCAGTTCTTC.

The chain employs TRBV7-9 and TRBJ2-1; D may correspond to TRBD1 or TRBD2 (6 bases each). V was trimmed by 0 bases and J by 4 bases, leaving 10 bases between them. Germline lookup yields CDR1 SEHNR and CDR2 FQNEAQ (reference sequence). This CDR3 is 15 amino acids long. The DNA of the CDR3 is TGTGCCAGCAGCTTAGCTGCGGGACAATACAATGAGCAGTTCTTC. It specifies CASSLAAGQYNEQFF.

J is TRBJ2-1 and V is TRBV5-1; a weak D match, TRBD2 (6 bases). V was shortened by 0 bases and J by 2 bases, with 12 bases between the two germline ends. Germline loops: CDR1 SGHRS, CDR2 YFSETQ. The CDR3 loop spans 16 amino acids. In DNA form, the CDR3 reads TGCGCCAGCAGCTTGGTACGGGAGTCGGCCTACAATGAGCAGTTCTTC. It encodes CASSLVRESAYNEQFF.

The chain is built from TRBV7-3 and TRBJ2-7; TRBD2 matches at 10 bases. With 4 bases clipped from V and 6 bases from J, the junction kept 6 bases outside the gene matches. The CDR3 spans 14 residues. Germline loops: CDR1 SGHTA, CDR2 FQGTGA. In DNA form, the CDR3 reads TGTGCCAGCAGCTCGACTAGCGGGTCTACCGAGCAGTACTTC. It specifies CASSSTSGSTEQYF. The whole variable domain, filled in from reference TRBV7-3 and TRBJ2-7, reads GAGVSQTPSNKVTEKGKYVELRCDPISGHTALYWYRQSLGQGPEFLIYFQGTGAADDSGLPNDRFFAVRPEGSVSTLKIQRTERGDSAVYLCASSSTSGSTEQYFGPGTRLTVT.

This sequence joins TRBV10-3 and TRBJ1-4, with no clear D. Germline V gives CDR1 ENHRY, CDR2 SYGVKD. Trimming left V 5 bases short and J 4 bases short, with 8 bases between. This CDR3 comprises 13 residues. For the CDR3, the DNA is TGTGCCATCAGTCCGGGTTATAATGAAAAACTGTTTTTT. Its translation is CAISPGYNEKLFF.

This chain uses TRBV7-9 with TRBJ2-2; D uncertain. V was shortened by 5 bases and J by 5 bases, with 12 bases between the two germline ends. The CDR3 extends over 14 amino acids. From germline, CDR1 is SEHNR and CDR2 FQNEAQ (reference sequence). The DNA for the CDR3 is TGTGCCAGCAGCCCCCCTGAGCCAACCGGGGAGCTGTTTTTT. It codes for CASSPPEPTGELFF.

This sequence joins TRBV4-2 and TRBJ1-2; the D gene is possibly TRBD1 (6 bases). Looked up from germline, CDR1 is LGHNA and CDR2 is YNFKEQ. The CDR3 spans 15 residues. V was shortened by 4 bases and J by 2 bases, with 14 bases between the two germline ends. CDR3 DNA sequence: TGTGCCAGCAGCCCCGAGGGGGGGCGGAACTATGGCTACACCTTC. Translation: CASSPEGGRNYGYTF.

This clone was detected only once. The chain couples TRBV19 to TRBJ2-5, with D tentatively TRBD1 (6 bases). CDR1 is LNHDA and CDR2 is SQIVND in the germline V gene (reference sequence). The V gene lost 5 bases and the J gene lost 9 bases, with 13 bases spanning the gap. CDR3 length: 12 residues. This CDR3 is CASSATGMSQYF. The CDR3 DNA reads as TGTGCCAGTAGTGCTACAGGGATGTCCCAGTACTTC.

The chain recombines TRBV7-9 with TRBJ1-5; D may be TRBD1 (5 bases). The CDR3 loop spans 17 amino acids. Trimming shortened V by 3 bases and J by 3 bases, and 18 bases separated the two germline ends. From germline, CDR1 is SEHNR and CDR2 FQNEAQ (reference sequence). The CDR3 bases are TGTGCCAGCAGCTTTGGGTCGTCGTGGGGCTTCAATCAGCCCCAGCATTTT. This sequence encodes CASSFGSSWGFNQPQHF.

The rearrangement uses TRBV4-1 and TRBJ2-7; TRBD1 might be the D (6 bases). Germline V gene lookup returns CDR1 MGHRA and CDR2 YSYEKL. V was shortened by 0 bases and J by 3 bases, with 15 bases between the two germline ends. CDR3 length equals 16 residues. CDR3 nucleotides: TGCGCCAGCAGCCAAGATCCGGACAGTCGGAACTACGAGCAGTACTTC. It yields the protein CASSQDPDSRNYEQYF.

The chain carries TRBV5-6 and TRBJ2-7; 11 nucleotides align to TRBD2. V lost 2 bases and J lost 5; bases outside the gene matches: 6. This CDR3 has 15 amino acids. The germline gives CDR1 SGHDT, CDR2 YYEEEE. The chain's CDR3 is CASSFRGLAAHEQYF. The CDR3 DNA reads as TGTGCCAGCAGCTTTCGGGGACTAGCGGCACACGAGCAGTACTTC.

The chain combines TRBV6-1 with TRBJ2-3, with 10 bases aligning to TRBD2. The CDR3 length is 16 residues. After removal of 4 bases from V and 2 bases from J, the junction contained 6 bases not matched to a gene. CDR1 is MNHNS and CDR2 is SASEGT in the germline V gene. Written as DNA, the CDR3 is TGTGCCAGCAGTGCCTCCACTAGCGGGGCCACAGATACGCAGTATTTT. Protein product: CASSASTSGATDTQYF.

J is TRBJ1-5 and V is TRBV2; D is unclear. Germline V gene data show CDR1 as SNHLY and CDR2 as FYNNEI. V was shortened by 6 bases and J by 1 base, with 16 bases between the two germline ends. The CDR3 spans 16 residues. The CDR3 region is CASSLNRRLSNQPQHF. The CDR3 DNA is TGTGCCAGCAGCCTCAATCGCAGGCTCAGCAATCAGCCCCAGCATTTT.

V is TRBV18 and J is TRBJ1-5; 9 nucleotides align to TRBD1. The ends lost 3 bases at V and 6 bases at J; junction bases unmatched: 9. The germline V gene has CDR1 KGHSH and CDR2 LQKENI. The CDR3 loop spans 16 amino acids. The CDR3 sequence is CASSPNGDREGQPQHF. The CDR3 nucleotides read TGTGCCAGCTCACCCAACGGGGACAGGGAGGGTCAGCCCCAGCATTTT.

The rearrangement links TRBV28 to TRBJ2-3; no firm D call. Trimming took off 3 bases at V and 3 bases at J, with 10 bases between the two ends. Germline assignment: CDR1 MDHEN and CDR2 SYDVKM. The CDR3 totals 14 residues. The CDR3 region has the DNA TGTGCCAGCAGTTTGAGACACCCAACAGATACGCAGTATTTT. Translated: CASSLRHPTDTQYF. The full variable domain, in which reference TRBV28 and TRBJ2-3 provide the parts outside the CDR3, is DVKVTQSSRYLVKRTGEKVFLECVQDMDHENMFWYRQDPGLGLRLIYFSYDVKMKEKGDIPEGYSVSREKKERFSLILESASTNQTSMYLCASSLRHPTDTQYFGPGTRLTVL.

V is TRBV15 and J is TRBJ1-4; tentatively, D is TRBD1 (5 bases). V dropped 5 bases and J dropped 5 bases, with 12 bases sitting between them. Germline V gives CDR1 LNHNV, CDR2 YYDKDF (reference sequence). There are 14 residues in the CDR3. CDR3 protein: CATSAGQVNEKLFF. The CDR3 DNA sequence: TGTGCCACCAGCGCAGGACAAGTCAATGAAAAACTGTTTTTT. Using reference TRBV15 and TRBJ1-4 for the parts outside the CDR3, the full variable domain is DAMVIQNPRYQVTQFGKPVTLSCSQTLNHNVMYWYQQKSSQAPKLLFHYYDKDFNNEADTPDNFQSRRPNTSFCFLDIRSPGLGDTAMYLCATSAGQVNEKLFFGSGTQLSVL.

This clone was observed once. The rearrangement joins TRBV5-1 to TRBJ2-2; 10 nucleotides align to TRBD1. J gave up 6 bases and V 3 bases, and 2 bases lay outside the gene matches. Germline assignment: CDR1 SGHRS and CDR2 YFSETQ. This CDR3 is 14 amino acids long. The CDR3 region has the DNA TGCGCCAGCAGCTCTGGGACAGGGGCCGGGGAGCTGTTTTTT. Protein product: CASSSGTGAGELFF.

The chain combines TRBV6-5 with TRBJ2-7, with 9 nucleotides matching TRBD1. CDR1 is MNHEY, CDR2 SVGAGI, per germline. The junction had 9 bases not matched to a gene; V was cut back by 6 bases and J by 6 bases. CDR3 length equals 14 residues. DNA for the CDR3: TGTGCCAGCAGGCGGGGGACAGGGTTTACCGAGCAGTACTTC. Encoded protein: CASRRGTGFTEQYF.

V gene TRBV4-3 combines with J gene TRBJ2-3, with 8 bases aligning to TRBD1. The trim removed 4 bases at V and 5 bases at J, leaving 5 bases unmatched. CDR1 is LGHNA, CDR2 YSLEER, per germline. The CDR3 has 14 residues. CDR3 protein: CASSPSGTGDTQYF. The CDR3 DNA reads as TGCGCCAGCAGCCCATCAGGGACAGGAGATACGCAGTATTTT.

Note on this clone: Other DNA sequences in this sample translate to the same CDR3. The CDR3 is CASSLPGGNQPQHF. In nucleotides, the CDR3 is TGTGCCAGCAGCTTGCCAGGGGGCAATCAGCCCCAGCATTTT. V usage is TRBV5-5 and J usage is TRBJ1-5; tentatively, D is TRBD1 (6 bases). The CDR3 loop spans 14 amino acids. CDR1 is SGHKS and CDR2 is YYEKEE in the germline V gene (reference sequence). Trimming left V 1 base short and J 2 bases short, with 7 bases between.

The genes are TRBV2 and TRBJ1-2; the D gene is possibly TRBD1 (6 bases). Germline CDR1 is SNHLY and CDR2 is FYNNEI. The CDR3 is made up of 14 amino acids. V lost 7 bases, J lost 1 base, and 13 bases lay in between. The CDR3 coding sequence is TGTGCCAGCACCGGGACATCTATTAACTATGGCTACACCTTC. Amino acids: CASTGTSINYGYTF.

This chain uses TRBV7-9 with TRBJ2-1, with 11 bases lining up with TRBD2. With 0 bases clipped from V and 4 bases from J, the junction kept 5 bases outside the gene matches. This CDR3 is built from 17 residues. Germline CDR1 reads SEHNR; CDR2 reads FQNEAQ (reference sequence). CDR3 DNA: TGTGCCAGCAGCTTAGCGTTGACTAGCGGGATATACAATGAGCAGTTCTTC. This encodes CASSLALTSGIYNEQFF. The variable domain in full, completed from reference TRBV7-9 and TRBJ2-1, reads DTGVSQNPRHKITKRGQNVTFRCDPISEHNRLYWYRQTLGQGPEFLTYFQNEAQLEKSRLLSDRFSAERPKGSFSTLEIQRTEQGDSAMYLCASSLALTSGIYNEQFFGPGTRLTVL.

The chain is built from TRBV11-2 and TRBJ2-1, with 13 bases identical to TRBD2. The CDR3 sequence is 15 residues long. V gave up 6 bases and J gave up 8 bases; unmatched junction bases: 7. The germline V gene encodes CDR1 SGHAT and CDR2 FQNNGV. The DNA of the CDR3 is TGTGCCAGCAGGACGGGACTAGCGGGATTCGATGAGCAGTTCTTC. Translating gives CASRTGLAGFDEQFF.

This sequence joins TRBV4-2 and TRBJ2-7, with D perhaps assigned TRBD1 or TRBD2 (5 bases each). V was pared by 3 bases and J by 2 bases, with 17 bases between. In germline, CDR1 is LGHNA, CDR2 YNFKEQ. CDR3 size: 16 residues. In nucleotides, the CDR3 is TGTGCCAGCAGCCAGATACCCGGGGCAGGCGCCTACGAGCAGTACTTC. It encodes CASSQIPGAGAYEQYF.

The V gene is TRBV5-1, the J gene TRBJ2-1; the match to TRBD2 covers 9 bases. Unmatched junction bases numbered 10, after V lost 0 bases and J lost 9 bases. The CDR3 runs 16 residues. Germline lookup yields CDR1 SGHRS and CDR2 YFSETQ. CDR3 residues: CASSLAVAGVSGEQFF. The DNA of the CDR3 is TGCGCCAGCAGCTTGGCCGTAGCGGGAGTTTCTGGTGAGCAGTTCTTC.